Below are 24 T cell receptor beta chains sequenced from a single sample in a study of shared clonotypes between healthy human individuals. The method was immunoSEQ multiplex PCR; TCRdb's version includes in-frame clones alone and lacks a portion of them. The sample shows 2 million to 2.5 million clones, around 92% of them seen only once. Sequencing was performed on naive CD4+ T cells from PBMCs. Subset defined: CD45RA+ positively selected. These receptors originate from a man younger than 35 in good health. Some clones in this sample may be carry-over from other donors' samples.

The chain joins TRBV9 to TRBJ1-5; TRBD1 matches at 11 bases. The CDR3 is made up of 14 amino acids. The germline gives CDR1 SGDLS, CDR2 YYNGEE. V gave up 3 bases and J gave up 7 bases; unmatched junction bases: 3. Here the CDR3 DNA reads TGTGCCAGCAGCGGGACAGGGGGCGTGCAGCCCCAGCATTTT. Its protein is CASSGTGGVQPQHF.

J is TRBJ2-1 and V is TRBV10-3; possibly TRBD2 for D (5 bases). Trimming stripped 6 bases from V and 9 bases from J, with 15 bases between. CDR3 length equals 13 residues. CDR1 and CDR2 from the germline V gene are ENHRY and SYGVKD. This CDR3 is CAISNDARGEQFF. The CDR3 nucleotides are TGTGCCATCAGCAACGATGCCCGGGGTGAGCAGTTCTTC.

As to this clone: In the same sample, other DNA sequences code for this CDR3. The gene calls are TRBV7-8 and TRBJ2-2; D is unresolved. Trimming stripped 1 base from V and 1 base from J, with 4 bases between. The CDR3 spans 14 residues. Germline V gives CDR1 SGHVS, CDR2 FQNEAQ. The CDR3: CASSLVGNTGELFF. CDR3 coding DNA: TGTGCCAGCAGCTTAGTCGGGAACACCGGGGAGCTGTTTTTT.

Turning to this clone: This sample includes further DNA sequences coding for the same CDR3. The chain recombines TRBV10-3 with TRBJ1-1; TRBD1 matches 9 bases. Germline V gene sequence: CDR1 ENHRY, CDR2 SYGVKD. Unmatched junction bases numbered 2, after V lost 8 bases and J lost 1 base. The CDR3 length is 13 residues. The CDR3 DNA follows: TGTGCCATCCAGGGACAGGGGAACACTGAAGCTTTCTTT. Its protein product is CAIQGQGNTEAFF.

The V and J genes are TRBV6-1 and TRBJ1-3, with D possibly TRBD1 on 6 matching bases. This CDR3 has 15 residues. Germline assignment: CDR1 MNHNS and CDR2 SASEGT. Trimming pared 10 bases from V and 0 bases from J, leaving 16 bases between. The CDR3, as DNA: TGTGCCACCACTAAGGACAGCGGCTCTGGAAACACCATATATTTT. Amino acids: CATTKDSGSGNTIYF.

V is TRBV28 and J is TRBJ2-5; D ambiguous. V lost 6 bases to trimming and J lost 4 bases, with 18 bases between them. From germline, CDR1 is MDHEN and CDR2 SYDVKM. The length of the CDR3 is 15 residues. In DNA form, the CDR3 reads TGTGCCAGCAGCTCCGCCTGGGCCCGAGTAGAGACCCAGTACTTC. It translates to CASSSAWARVETQYF.

A single count supports this clone. The gene calls are TRBV28 and TRBJ1-3; 7 positions agree with TRBD1. Looked up from germline, CDR1 is MDHEN and CDR2 is SYDVKM. The CDR3 has 17 residues. The V gene end was trimmed by 5 bases and the J gene end by 0 bases; junction bases not matched to a gene: 10. Written as DNA, the CDR3 is TGTGCCAGCAGTCCGTCGGACAGGTCCTTCTCTGGAAACACCATATATTTT. Its translation is CASSPSDRSFSGNTIYF.

The chain recombines TRBV11-2 with TRBJ2-7, with 7 bases identical to TRBD2. Germline V CDR1 and CDR2: SGHAT, FQNNGV. The CDR3 is made up of 15 amino acids. V gave up 5 bases and J gave up 3 bases; unmatched junction bases: 10. The CDR3 DNA is TGTGCCAGCAGCCAGGCCGGACTAGAAGTCTACGAGCAGTACTTC. It is translated as CASSQAGLEVYEQYF.

V usage is TRBV11-3 and J usage is TRBJ2-1, with 8 nucleotides matching TRBD1. This CDR3 is built from 13 residues. Germline V gene lookup returns CDR1 SGHNT and CDR2 YENEEA. The ends lost 5 bases at V and 6 bases at J; junction bases unmatched: 3. The CDR3 DNA follows: TGTGCCAGCAGCATCACAGGGGGCAATGAGCAGTTCTTC. Protein: CASSITGGNEQFF.

This clone was seen once. This rearrangement joins TRBV25-1 to TRBJ2-1; D call uncertain. The CDR3 sequence is 15 residues long. Germline CDR1 MGHDK, CDR2 SYGVNS. The V end was cut by 3 bases, the J end by 2 bases, with 11 bases between. The CDR3 coding sequence is TGTGCCAGCAGTGATCCTCGTAAACCCTACAATGAGCAGTTCTTC. This gives the protein CASSDPRKPYNEQFF.

The chain has TRBV5-1 and TRBJ1-2; TRBD1 is a possible D gene (6 bases). The CDR3 contains 12 residues. The V end lost 0 bases, the J end lost 8 bases, and 8 bases lay between the germline ends. Germline loops: CDR1 SGHRS, CDR2 YFSETQ. In DNA form, the CDR3 reads TGCGCCAGCAGCTTGGGACAGGAGGGCTACACCTTC. Translating it yields CASSLGQEGYTF.

The J gene is TRBJ2-5, the V gene TRBV5-4; 10 bases are shared with TRBD2. The CDR3 extends over 15 amino acids. Germline lookup yields CDR1 SGHNT and CDR2 YYREEE (reference sequence). The junction had 7 bases not matched to a gene; V was cut back by 4 bases and J by 4 bases. CDR3 sequence reads: CASSPGLALGETQYF. The DNA of the CDR3 is TGTGCCAGCAGCCCGGGACTAGCGCTCGGAGAGACCCAGTACTTC.

The chain recombines TRBV29-1 with TRBJ1-2; D not certain. This CDR3 comprises 14 residues. V dropped 1 base and J dropped 1 base, with 10 bases sitting between them. CDR1 and CDR2 from the germline V gene are SQVTM and ANQGSEA. The CDR3 spells CSVEVDGNNYGYTF. Written as DNA, the CDR3 is TGCAGCGTTGAAGTGGACGGCAATAACTATGGCTACACCTTC.

The count of this clone is one. The CDR3 loop is CASSVYTDTQYF. CDR3 nucleotides: TGCGCCAGCAGTGTGTACACAGATACGCAGTATTTT. The gene calls are TRBV5-1 and TRBJ2-3; D gene unclear. The CDR3 contains 12 residues. Germline V gene sequence: CDR1 SGHRS, CDR2 YFSETQ. V was clipped by 5 bases and J by 2 bases, with 6 bases between them. The full variable domain, with the rest looked up from reference TRBV5-1 and TRBJ2-3, is KAGVTQTPRYLIKTRGQQVTLSCSPISGHRSVSWYQQTPGQGLQFLFEYFSETQRNKGNFPGRFSGRQFSNSRSEMNVSTLELGDSALYLCASSVYTDTQYFGPGTRLTVL.

This sequence joins TRBV7-3 and TRBJ2-3; D perhaps matches TRBD2 (6 bases). CDR1 is SGHTA and CDR2 is FQGTGA in the germline V gene. V lost 2 bases, J lost 4 bases, and 10 bases lay in between. The CDR3 consists of 14 residues. The CDR3 loop reads CASSLRSGADTQYF. The CDR3 DNA reads as TGTGCCAGCAGCTTACGGTCGGGGGCAGATACGCAGTATTTT. Together with reference TRBV7-3 and TRBJ2-3, the CDR3 gives the full variable domain: GAGVSQTPSNKVTEKGKYVELRCDPISGHTALYWYRQSLGQGPEFLIYFQGTGAADDSGLPNDRFFAVRPEGSVSTLKIQRTERGDSAVYLCASSLRSGADTQYFGPGTRLTVL.

This chain links TRBV6-1 with TRBJ2-1; 8 bases are a match to TRBD1. With V trimmed by 5 bases and J by 3 bases, 6 bases remained unmatched. The germline CDR1 and CDR2 sequences are MNHNS and SASEGT. This CDR3 spans 15 amino acids. The CDR3 here is CASSSGTGDYNEQFF. Here the CDR3 DNA reads TGTGCCAGCAGTTCCGGGACAGGAGACTACAATGAGCAGTTCTTC.

J is TRBJ2-3 and V is TRBV5-6, with TRBD2 matching 7 bases. Trimming removed 5 bases from V and 5 bases from J; junction bases left unmatched: 14. There are 16 residues in the CDR3. From germline, CDR1 is SGHDT and CDR2 YYEEEE. The CDR3 reads CASRRSWASGRDTQYF. The CDR3 coding sequence is TGTGCCAGCAGACGATCTTGGGCTAGCGGCCGAGATACGCAGTATTTT.

The V and J genes are TRBV5-4 and TRBJ2-2; D call uncertain. The germline V and J ends were trimmed by 0 bases and 0 bases, with 9 bases remaining between them. Germline V gene data show CDR1 as SGHNT and CDR2 as YYREEE (reference sequence). This CDR3 spans 16 amino acids. This CDR3 is CASSLGVRSNTGELFF. Here the CDR3 DNA reads TGTGCCAGCAGCTTGGGTGTCAGATCGAACACCGGGGAGCTGTTTTTT.

The chain uses TRBV28 and TRBJ1-1; 8 nucleotides line up with TRBD1. Germline V CDR1 and CDR2: MDHEN, SYDVKM. The ends lost 9 bases at V and 3 bases at J; junction bases unmatched: 9. This CDR3 comprises 14 residues. This CDR3 reads CASIQGGQYTEAFF. The CDR3 DNA follows: TGTGCCAGTATACAGGGGGGCCAGTACACTGAAGCTTTCTTT.

The V gene is TRBV14, the J gene TRBJ1-1, with D unresolved. CDR3 length equals 14 residues. Trimming cost V 1 base and J 6 bases, with 12 bases left between them. Germline V gene data show CDR1 as SGHDN and CDR2 as FVKESK. The CDR3 reads CASSQGFVSSEAFF. CDR3 in DNA: TGTGCCAGCAGCCAAGGATTCGTGTCCTCTGAAGCTTTCTTT.

The chain joins TRBV7-2 to TRBJ2-7, with 7 bases identical to TRBD2. The CDR3 covers 18 residues. Germline V gene data show CDR1 as SGHTA and CDR2 as FQGNSA. The V and J ends lost 4 bases and 0 bases, in that order; junction bases with no gene match: 15. The CDR3 sequence is CASSSSRGGSGHSYEQYF. CDR3 in DNA: TGTGCCAGCAGCTCCTCTAGGGGTGGTAGCGGGCACTCCTACGAGCAGTACTTC.

V is TRBV27 and J is TRBJ1-6; TRBD1 might be the D (5 bases). The V end was cut by 6 bases, the J end by 7 bases, with 13 bases between. This CDR3 is built from 14 residues. Germline-derived CDR1 and CDR2 are MNHEY and SMNVEV (reference sequence). DNA for the CDR3: TGTGCCAGCAGATCCGGGACCCCGAATTCACCCCTCCACTTT. Its translation is CASRSGTPNSPLHF.

This rearrangement joins TRBV4-1 to TRBJ2-1; no clear D. This CDR3 spans 15 amino acids. Germline CDR1 MGHRA, CDR2 YSYEKL. Trimming left V 1 base short and J 0 bases short, with 7 bases between. The CDR3 protein is CASSQAHGSYNEQFF. The CDR3 DNA is TGCGCCAGCAGCCAAGCGCATGGCTCCTACAATGAGCAGTTCTTC.

A single count supports this clone. The V and J genes are TRBV2 and TRBJ2-5; tentative D call: TRBD1 (6 bases). CDR1 and CDR2 from the germline V gene are SNHLY and FYNNEI. This CDR3 region has 13 residues. Trimming took 8 bases from V and 2 from J, leaving 12 bases between them. The CDR3: CASGRDIQETQYF. CDR3 sequence (DNA): TGTGCCAGCGGCCGGGACATTCAAGAGACCCAGTACTTC.